This T cell receptor beta chain was sequenced in a study of OX40 agonist ivuxolimab in advanced cancers. Study-wide background: The study enrolled dose-escalation patients with hepatocellular carcinoma, melanoma, renal cell or head and neck cancer. Prior anti-PD-1, anti-PD-L1 or anti-CTLA-4 therapy was allowed; around 40% had some.

Repertoires were generated with immunoSEQ multiplex PCR, while TCRdb's copy carries only in-frame clones and drops some. This repertoire shows 65,000 to 95,000 clones, almost 90% found once; its top ten account for less than 0.85%. Study observations and caveats: The 0.1-3.0 mg/kg partial responders had among the lowest clonal expansion.

The CDR3 is 13 amino acids. V was clipped by 5 bases and J by 5 bases, with 10 bases between them. Germline values: CDR1 LNHDA, CDR2 SQIVND (reference sequence). In the case of this clone: The antigen is unknown.

The sequence derives from an adult with an advanced solid tumor such as melanoma, head and neck, liver or kidney cancer. V and J are TRBV19 and TRBJ2-1, with D maybe TRBD1 (6 bases). Sequencing was performed on CD4+ or CD8+ T cells sorted from blood, taken in a trial of the OX40 agonist ivuxolimab. The CDR3 loop is CASSVGQNNEQFF. The CDR3 bases are TGTGCCAGTAGTGTGGGACAAAACAATGAGCAGTTCTTC.